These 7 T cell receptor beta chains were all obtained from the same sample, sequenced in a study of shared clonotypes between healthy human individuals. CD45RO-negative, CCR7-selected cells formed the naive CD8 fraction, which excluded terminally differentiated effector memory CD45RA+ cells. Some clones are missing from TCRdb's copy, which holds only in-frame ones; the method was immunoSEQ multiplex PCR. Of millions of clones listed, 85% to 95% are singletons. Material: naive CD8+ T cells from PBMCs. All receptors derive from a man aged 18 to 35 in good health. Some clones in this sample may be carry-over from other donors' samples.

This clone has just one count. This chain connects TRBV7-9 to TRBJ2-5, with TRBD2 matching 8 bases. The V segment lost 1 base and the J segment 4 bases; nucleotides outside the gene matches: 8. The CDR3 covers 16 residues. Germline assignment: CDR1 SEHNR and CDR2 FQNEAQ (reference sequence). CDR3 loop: CASSLGASGPRETQYF. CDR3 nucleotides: TGTGCCAGCAGCTTAGGCGCTAGCGGGCCTCGAGAGACCCAGTACTTC.

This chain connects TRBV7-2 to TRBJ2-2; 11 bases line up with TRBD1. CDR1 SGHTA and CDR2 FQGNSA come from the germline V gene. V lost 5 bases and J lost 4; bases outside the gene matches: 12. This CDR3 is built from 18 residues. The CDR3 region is CASSPLGFGTGGTGELFF. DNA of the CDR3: TGTGCCAGCAGCCCCTTAGGATTCGGGACAGGGGGCACCGGGGAGCTGTTTTTT.

CDR3 amino acids: CASRTGTPLAKNIQYF. The CDR3 DNA is TGTGCCAGCAGAACCGGGACACCTTTAGCCAAAAACATTCAGTACTTC. The V call is TRBV28, the J call TRBJ2-4; a weak D match, TRBD1 (6 bases). The CDR3 loop spans 16 amino acids. Trimming pared 6 bases from V and 0 bases from J, leaving 15 bases between. In germline, CDR1 is MDHEN, CDR2 SYDVKM.

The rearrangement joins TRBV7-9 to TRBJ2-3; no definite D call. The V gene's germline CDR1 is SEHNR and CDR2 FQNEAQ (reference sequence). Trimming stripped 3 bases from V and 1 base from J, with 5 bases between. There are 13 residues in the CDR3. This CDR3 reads CASSFSRTDTQYF. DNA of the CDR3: TGTGCCAGCAGCTTCTCCCGCACAGATACGCAGTATTTT.

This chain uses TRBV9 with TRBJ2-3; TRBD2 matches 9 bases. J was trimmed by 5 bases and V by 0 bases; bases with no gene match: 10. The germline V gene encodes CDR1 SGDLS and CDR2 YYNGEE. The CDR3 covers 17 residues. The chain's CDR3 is CASSVEGKREAGDTQYF. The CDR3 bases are TGTGCCAGCAGCGTAGAGGGGAAGCGGGAGGCCGGAGATACGCAGTATTTT.

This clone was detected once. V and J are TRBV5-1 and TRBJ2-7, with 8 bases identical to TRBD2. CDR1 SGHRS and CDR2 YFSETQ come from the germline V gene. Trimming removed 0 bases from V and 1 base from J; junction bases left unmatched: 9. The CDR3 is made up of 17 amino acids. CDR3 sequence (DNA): TGCGCCAGCAGCTTGGGGCTAGCGGGCTTCGTATCCTACGAGCAGTACTTC. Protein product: CASSLGLAGFVSYEQYF.

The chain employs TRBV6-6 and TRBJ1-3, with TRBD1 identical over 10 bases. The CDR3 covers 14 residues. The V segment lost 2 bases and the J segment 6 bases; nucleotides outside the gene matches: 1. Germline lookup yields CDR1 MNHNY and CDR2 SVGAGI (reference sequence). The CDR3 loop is CASSYGTGVNTIYF. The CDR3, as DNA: TGTGCCAGCAGTTACGGGACAGGGGTAAACACCATATATTTT.